This T cell receptor beta chain was profiled in a study of blood T cell repertoires in COVID-19. Across the study: Sites in the United States, Italy and Spain provided acute and convalescent COVID-19 samples. PBMCs, B-cell-depleted T cells, or T cells were the source of the cDNA or gDNA that made up the material.

The CDR3 is 14 residues long. J gave up 4 bases and V 4 bases, and 2 bases lay outside the gene matches. Germline CDR1 reads SGHRS; CDR2 reads YFSETQ. How the authors handled the data: Reference gene primers were amplified, and this amplification served to estimate nucleated cell counts. Clones were sequenced by immunoSEQ multiplex PCR, and TCRdb holds only the in-frame ones, with some missing. The V and J calls and clone size come from that table; D and trimming were worked out from the DNA. The sample includes approximately 63,000 clones, about 90% of them seen just once. This receptor was obtained from a man older than 75 in a cohort sampled during active COVID-19. Specimen: peripheral blood. V gene TRBV5-1 combines with J gene TRBJ2-5; 12 nucleotides line up with TRBD1. CDR3 in amino acids: CASSPGQGAETQYF. The DNA for the CDR3 is TGCGCCAGCAGCCCGGGACAGGGGGCAGAGACCCAGTACTTC.